This T cell receptor beta chain was retrieved from a study of breast tumors, draining lymph nodes, adjacent tissues. The V end lost 7 bases, the J end lost 10 bases, and 17 bases lay between the germline ends. CDR3 length: 14 residues. Germline-derived CDR1 and CDR2 are MNHEY and SMNVEV (reference sequence). TCRdb called the multiplex PCR reads again in MiXCR, with one record for every CDR3 protein. The profile shows approximately 130,000 distinct CDR3 sequences, around 24% of them singletons. Findings and caveats of the study: Compared with basal-like, luminal-like tumors shared significantly more repertoire with nontumor tissue. Tumor TCR diversity was below lymph nodes but above nontumor tissue. Data only fit, rather than demonstrated, lymph node origin of most tumor T cells. Findings are consistent with lymph node origin and intratumoral expansion of most tumor T cells.

Axillary draining lymph nodes of breast cancer patients supplied the node samples. Details on this clonotype: The antigen is not known. A read error may be the cause here, since a much bigger clone is one base away. The conserved phenylalanine or tryptophan is not found at the CDR3 terminus, so this likely reflects a read error.

The source material was axillary lymph node tissue. The V call is TRBV27, the J call TRBJ1-6, with a weak D call TRBD1 (6 bases). The TCR comes from a female donor with breast cancer. Some clones in this sample may be carry-over from other donors' samples. CDR3 sequence reads: CASTTFRGLSPLHL. CDR3 DNA sequence: TGTGCCAGCACAACCTTCAGGGGTCTGTCACCCCTCCACCTT.